This T cell receptor beta chain was found in a study of cytomegalovirus exposure and HLA in healthy donors. Study-wide results and caveats: According to a later analysis, donors in an Asian-associated ancestry cluster reportedly had fewer N-insertions than the approximately 670-donor mean. Later on, an analysis tied about 17,000 TCR beta sequences to HLA alleles at 0.05 false discovery rate. Evidence from a later analysis indicated that most CMV-associated TCR beta chains looked HLA-restricted.

The donors, nominally healthy at sampling, likely had unrecorded immune exposures. CDR3 length equals 15 residues. With V trimmed by 5 bases and J by 4 bases, 7 bases remained unmatched. Per germline, CDR1 LNHNV and CDR2 YYDKDF (reference sequence). The PCR ran on 60 Vbeta and 13 Jbeta primers. Using immunoSEQ multiplex PCR, the repertoire was profiled, and TCRdb retains in-frame clones only, with some absent. The sample holds about 170,000 clones; 77% are singletons and the top ten take approximately 1.3%. Turning to this clone: Its target is not known.

The receptor comes from a woman aged 25 to 39 in good health and CMV-seropositive. The V call is TRBV15, the J call TRBJ1-4; the match to TRBD1 covers 7 bases. Specimen: PBMCs. CDR3 DNA sequence: TGTGCCACCAGCGGCCCGGGACAGTTTAATGAAAAACTGTTTTTT. This gives the protein CATSGPGQFNEKLFF.